This T cell receptor (beta chain) comes out of a study of blood T cell repertoires in COVID-19. Clones were sequenced by immunoSEQ multiplex PCR, and TCRdb holds only the in-frame ones, with some missing. The table records some 130,000 clones, around four fifths of them present only once. The CDR3 is made up of 12 amino acids. Trimming removed 5 bases from V and 10 bases from J, with 9 bases in between. The sequence derives from an elderly man with acute or convalescent COVID-19. The sequencing input was peripheral blood. The V gene is TRBV12-3 or TRBV12-4, the J gene TRBJ1-6, with D uncertain. The CDR3 here is CASSEGASPLHF. The DNA for the CDR3 is TGTGCCAGCAGTGAAGGAGCGTCACCCCTCCACTTT.